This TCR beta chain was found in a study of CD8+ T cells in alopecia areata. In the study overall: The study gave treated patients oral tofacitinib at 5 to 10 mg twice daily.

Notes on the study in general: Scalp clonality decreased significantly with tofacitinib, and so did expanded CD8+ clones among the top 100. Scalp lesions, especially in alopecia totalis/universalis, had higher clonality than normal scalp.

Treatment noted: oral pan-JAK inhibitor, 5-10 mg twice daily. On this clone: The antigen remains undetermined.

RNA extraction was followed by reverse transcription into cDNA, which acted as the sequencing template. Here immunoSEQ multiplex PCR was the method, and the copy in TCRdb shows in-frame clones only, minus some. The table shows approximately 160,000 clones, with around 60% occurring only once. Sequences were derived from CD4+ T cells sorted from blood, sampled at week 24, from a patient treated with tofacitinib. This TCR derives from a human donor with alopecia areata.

The CDR3 protein is CASSLGQGKGETQYF. Here the CDR3 DNA reads TGTGCCAGCAGCTTAGGACAGGGAAAAGGGGAGACCCAGTACTTC. V usage is TRBV11-2 and J usage is TRBJ2-5; 7 nucleotides agree with TRBD1. The germline CDR1 and CDR2 sequences are SGHAT and FQNNGV. This CDR3 spans 15 amino acids. V trimming: 1 base; J trimming: 5 bases; junction bases outside the gene matches: 7.